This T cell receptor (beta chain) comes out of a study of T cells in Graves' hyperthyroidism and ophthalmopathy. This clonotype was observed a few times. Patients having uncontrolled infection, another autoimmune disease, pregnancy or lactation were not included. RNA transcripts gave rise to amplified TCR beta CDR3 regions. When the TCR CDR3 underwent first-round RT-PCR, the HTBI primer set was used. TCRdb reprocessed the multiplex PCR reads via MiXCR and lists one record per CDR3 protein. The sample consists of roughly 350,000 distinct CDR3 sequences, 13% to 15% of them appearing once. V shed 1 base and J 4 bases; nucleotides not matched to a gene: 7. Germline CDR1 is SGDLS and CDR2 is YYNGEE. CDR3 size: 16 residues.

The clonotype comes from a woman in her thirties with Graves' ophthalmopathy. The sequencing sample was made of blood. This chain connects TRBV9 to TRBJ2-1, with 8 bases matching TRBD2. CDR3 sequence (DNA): TGTGCCAGCAGCGTAAGAGGCGGGGGGTTTTACAATGAGCAGTTCTTC. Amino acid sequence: CASSVRGGGFYNEQFF.